A selection of T cell receptor beta chains follows, all from one sample in a study of radiation and T cells in renal cell carcinoma. Assay used: immunoSEQ multiplex PCR; TCRdb lists only in-frame clones, some missing. The sample holds 120,000 or so clones, 85% to 90% seen once. Sample: blood, taken from a patient whose treatment included radiotherapy and nephrectomy. These receptors came from a woman aged 70-85 years with renal cell carcinoma. Both conserved end residues are part of each CDR3. D genes are given only for firm matches. The size of a clone is reported for some rows only, either as once, few or many, or as a class for expanded clones.

abundance	v_gene	j_gene	d_gene	len	CDR3aa	CDR3nt
NA	TRBV10-3	TRBJ2-3	TRBD2	20	CAITDPGLAGGPLLTDTQYF	TGTGCCATCACCGACCCTGGACTAGCGGGGGGGCCGTTACTTACAGATACGCAGTATTTT
NA	TRBV30	TRBJ1-2	NA	13	CACPRGGDYGYTF	TGTGCCTGCCCCCGGGGGGGCGACTATGGCTACACCTTC
NA	TRBV4-2	TRBJ2-7	TRBD2	16	CASSQDWGGGKYEQYF	TGTGCCAGCAGCCAAGATTGGGGCGGGGGAAAATACGAGCAGTACTTC
NA	TRBV28	TRBJ2-2	NA	15	CASRTGTTNTGELFF	TGTGCCAGCAGAACCGGGACAACGAACACCGGGGAGCTGTTTTTT
NA	TRBV6-1	TRBJ1-1	NA	13	CASTSVVNTEAFF	TGTGCCAGCACCTCCGTCGTGAACACTGAAGCTTTCTTT
once	TRBV7-9	TRBJ1-3	NA	13	CASSEVAGNTIYF	TGTGCCAGCAGTGAGGTTGCTGGAAACACCATATATTTT
NA	TRBV6-5	TRBJ2-7	TRBD1	15	CASRPVGQGVREQYF	TGTGCCAGCAGACCTGTGGGACAGGGTGTCCGCGAGCAGTACTTC
few	TRBV7-3	TRBJ1-1	TRBD1	15	CASSPEGAMNTEAFF	TGTGCCAGCAGCCCCGAGGGGGCGATGAACACTGAAGCTTTCTTT
NA	TRBV7-2	TRBJ1-1	NA	13	CASSLGRNTEAFF	TGTGCCAGCAGCTTAGGCAGAAACACTGAAGCTTTCTTT
NA	TRBV5-1	TRBJ2-1	TRBD2	15	CASSLEPGGRGEQFF	TGCGCCAGCAGCTTGGAGCCGGGGGGGCGTGGTGAGCAGTTCTTC
NA	TRBV27	TRBJ2-6	NA	15	CASRKSSVGANVLTF	TGTGCCAGCAGAAAGAGCAGCGTCGGGGCCAACGTCCTGACTTTC
NA	TRBV2	TRBJ2-3	NA	15	CASKRTGGGTDTQYF	TGTGCCAGTAAAAGGACTGGAGGGGGCACAGATACGCAGTATTTT
NA	TRBV6-1	TRBJ2-1	TRBD1	16	CASSDFGQGVYNEQFF	TGTGCCAGCAGTGATTTCGGACAGGGAGTGTACAATGAGCAGTTCTTC
NA	TRBV27	TRBJ2-3	TRBD2	18	CASSFFSRLAASTDTQYF	TGTGCCAGCAGTTTTTTTTCGAGACTAGCGGCTAGCACAGATACGCAGTATTTT
NA	TRBV7-2	TRBJ1-3	NA	16	CASSQAGGGLGNTIYF	TGTGCCAGCAGCCAGGCCGGCGGGGGGCTTGGAAACACCATATATTTT
NA	TRBV5-1	TRBJ2-3	TRBD2	15	CASSLWEGKTDTQYF	TGCGCCAGCAGCTTGTGGGAGGGTAAGACAGATACGCAGTATTTT
NA	TRBV18	TRBJ2-2	TRBD2	17	CASSPLGTSANTGELFF	TGTGCCAGCTCCCCCTTGGGAACTAGCGCGAACACCGGGGAGCTGTTTTTT
NA	TRBV6-6	TRBJ1-6	NA	13	CASRYSYNSPLHF	TGTGCCAGCAGATACTCCTATAATTCACCCCTCCACTTT
NA	TRBV5-4	TRBJ2-1	TRBD1	15	CASSLDRGSFNEQFF	TGTGCCAGCAGCTTGGACAGGGGAAGTTTCAATGAGCAGTTCTTC
once	TRBV7-3	TRBJ2-3	NA	13	CASNPGGTDTQYF	TGTGCCAGCAATCCAGGGGGCACAGATACGCAGTATTTT
NA	TRBV5-4	TRBJ1-3	TRBD1	14	CASSPTGGGNTIYF	TGTGCCAGCAGCCCGACAGGGGGAGGAAACACCATATATTTT
NA	TRBV19	TRBJ1-3	NA	14	CASSIWGNGNTIYF	TGTGCCAGTAGTATATGGGGGAACGGAAACACCATATATTTT
NA	TRBV28	TRBJ1-1	TRBD1	14	CASSLTGGNTEAFF	TGTGCCAGCAGTCTCACAGGGGGCAACACTGAAGCTTTCTTT
NA	TRBV5-4	TRBJ2-3	NA	14	CASSWDRLTDTQYF	TGTGCCAGCAGCTGGGACCGACTCACAGATACGCAGTATTTT
NA	TRBV5-8	TRBJ1-3	NA	15	CASSLVAFSGNTIYF	TGTGCCAGCAGCTTGGTGGCCTTCTCTGGAAACACCATATATTTT
NA	TRBV6-1	TRBJ2-7	TRBD2	15	CASNPPSGGSDEQYF	TGTGCCAGCAATCCGCCTAGCGGGGGTAGTGACGAGCAGTACTTC
few	TRBV23-1	TRBJ1-2	NA	15	CASKLFLGRNYGYTF	TGCGCCAGCAAACTGTTCCTAGGGCGAAACTATGGCTACACCTTC
NA	TRBV4-1	TRBJ2-7	NA	16	CASSQDPRSEPYEQYF	TGCGCCAGCAGCCAAGATCCCAGGTCCGAACCCTACGAGCAGTACTTC
NA	TRBV6-1	TRBJ2-3	TRBD2	15	CASSSLAGDTDTQYF	TGTGCCAGCAGTTCCCTAGCGGGGGACACAGATACGCAGTATTTT
NA	TRBV7-3	TRBJ2-7	NA	14	CASSPGPGGYEQYF	TGTGCCAGCAGCCCGGGGCCTGGGGGTTACGAGCAGTACTTC
NA	TRBV29-1	TRBJ1-4	TRBD1	15	CSVEGGQGDGEKLFF	TGCAGCGTTGAAGGAGGACAGGGCGACGGTGAAAAACTGTTTTTT
NA	TRBV5-4	TRBJ1-3	NA	14	CASSFGGTGNTIYF	TGTGCCAGCAGCTTTGGGGGAACTGGAAACACCATATATTTT
few	TRBV5-4	TRBJ1-1	TRBD1	13	CASSRDRGSEAFF	TGTGCCAGCAGCCGGGACAGGGGGTCGGAAGCTTTCTTT
NA	TRBV5-1	TRBJ2-7	TRBD1	14	CASSLMTGSYEQYF	TGCGCCAGCAGCTTAATGACAGGGTCGTACGAGCAGTACTTC
NA	TRBV11-2	TRBJ2-3	NA	14	CASSFDRSTDTQYF	TGTGCCAGCAGCTTCGACAGGAGCACAGATACGCAGTATTTT
NA	TRBV19	TRBJ1-2	NA	14	CASSILGLYYGYTF	TGTGCCAGTAGTATCCTGGGTCTGTACTATGGCTACACCTTC